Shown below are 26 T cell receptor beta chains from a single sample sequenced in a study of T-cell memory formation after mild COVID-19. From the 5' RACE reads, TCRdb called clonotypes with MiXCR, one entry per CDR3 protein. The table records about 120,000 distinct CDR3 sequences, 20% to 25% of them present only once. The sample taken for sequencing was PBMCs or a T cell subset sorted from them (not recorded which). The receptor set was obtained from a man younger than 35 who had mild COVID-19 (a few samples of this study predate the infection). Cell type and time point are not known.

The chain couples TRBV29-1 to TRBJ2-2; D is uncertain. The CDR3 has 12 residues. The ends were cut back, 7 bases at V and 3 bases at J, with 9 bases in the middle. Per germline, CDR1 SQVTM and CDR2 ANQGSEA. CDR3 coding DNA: TGCAGCGGCCTCAGCGACACCGGGGAGCTGTTTTTT. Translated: CSGLSDTGELFF.

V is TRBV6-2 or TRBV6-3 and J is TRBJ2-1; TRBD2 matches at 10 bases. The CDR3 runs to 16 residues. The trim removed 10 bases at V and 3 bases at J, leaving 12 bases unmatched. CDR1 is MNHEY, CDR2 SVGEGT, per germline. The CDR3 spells CATTSEAGGFYNEQFF. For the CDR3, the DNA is TGTGCCACCACATCCGAAGCGGGGGGGTTCTACAATGAGCAGTTCTTC.

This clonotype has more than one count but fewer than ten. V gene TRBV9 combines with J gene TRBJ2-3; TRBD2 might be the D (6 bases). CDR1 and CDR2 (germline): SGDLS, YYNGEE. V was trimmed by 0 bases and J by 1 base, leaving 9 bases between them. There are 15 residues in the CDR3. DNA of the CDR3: TGTGCCAGCAGCGTAGAAGGAGGGGGCACAGATACGCAGTATTTT. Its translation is CASSVEGGGTDTQYF.

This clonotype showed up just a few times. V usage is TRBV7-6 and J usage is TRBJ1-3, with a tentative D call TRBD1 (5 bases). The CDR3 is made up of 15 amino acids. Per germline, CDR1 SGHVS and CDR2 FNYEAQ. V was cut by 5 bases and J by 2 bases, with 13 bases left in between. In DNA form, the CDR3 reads TGTGCCAGCAGCCCCGGGGGGGGACCTGGAAACACCATATATTTT. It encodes CASSPGGGPGNTIYF.

The CDR3 sequence is CASSEVGGAGEQYF. CDR3 DNA: TGTGCCAGCAGTGAAGTGGGAGGGGCTGGCGAGCAGTACTTC. V and J are TRBV25-1 and TRBJ2-7, with 7 positions matching TRBD2. With V trimmed by 2 bases and J by 6 bases, 7 bases remained unmatched. The CDR3 is 14 amino acids. The germline V gene has CDR1 MGHDK and CDR2 SYGVNS.

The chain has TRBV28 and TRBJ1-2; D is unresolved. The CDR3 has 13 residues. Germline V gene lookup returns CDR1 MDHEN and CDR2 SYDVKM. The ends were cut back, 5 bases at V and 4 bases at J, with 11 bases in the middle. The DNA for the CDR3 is TGTGCCAGCAGTCCACACAGCGGCTATGGCTACACCTTC. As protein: CASSPHSGYGYTF.

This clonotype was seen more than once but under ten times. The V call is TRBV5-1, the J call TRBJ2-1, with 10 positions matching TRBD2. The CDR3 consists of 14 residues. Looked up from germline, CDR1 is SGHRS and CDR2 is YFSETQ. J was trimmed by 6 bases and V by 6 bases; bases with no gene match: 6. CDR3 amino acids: CASKVLAGANEQFF. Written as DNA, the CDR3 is TGCGCCAGCAAGGTCCTAGCGGGGGCCAATGAGCAGTTCTTC.

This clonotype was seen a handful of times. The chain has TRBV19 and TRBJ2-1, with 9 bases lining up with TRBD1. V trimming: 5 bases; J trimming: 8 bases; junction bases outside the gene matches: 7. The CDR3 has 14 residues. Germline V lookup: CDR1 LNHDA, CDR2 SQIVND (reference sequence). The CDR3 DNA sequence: TGTGCCAGTAGTGCGACAGGGGGGATTGATGAGCAGTTCTTC. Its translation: CASSATGGIDEQFF.

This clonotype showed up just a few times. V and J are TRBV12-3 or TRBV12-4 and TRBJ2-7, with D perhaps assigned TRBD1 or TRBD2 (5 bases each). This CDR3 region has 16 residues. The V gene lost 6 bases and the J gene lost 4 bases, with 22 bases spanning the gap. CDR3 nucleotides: TGTGCCAGCAGCGACCGGGACCAATATTCCAGTTACGAGCAGTACTTC. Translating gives CASSDRDQYSSYEQYF.

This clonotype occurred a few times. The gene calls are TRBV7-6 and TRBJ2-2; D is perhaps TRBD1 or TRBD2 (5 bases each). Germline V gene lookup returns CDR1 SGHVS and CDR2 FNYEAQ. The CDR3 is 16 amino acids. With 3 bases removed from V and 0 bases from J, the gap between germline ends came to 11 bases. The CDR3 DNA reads TGTGCCAGCAGCTTGGGGGAATCCGCGAACACCGGGGAGCTGTTTTTT. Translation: CASSLGESANTGELFF.

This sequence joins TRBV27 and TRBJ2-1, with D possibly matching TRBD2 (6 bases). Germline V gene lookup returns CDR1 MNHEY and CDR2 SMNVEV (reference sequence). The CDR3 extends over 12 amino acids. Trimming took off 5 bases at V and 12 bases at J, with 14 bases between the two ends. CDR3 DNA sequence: TGTGCCAGCAGTACTAGGATTAGCGGGCAGTTCTTC. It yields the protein CASSTRISGQFF.

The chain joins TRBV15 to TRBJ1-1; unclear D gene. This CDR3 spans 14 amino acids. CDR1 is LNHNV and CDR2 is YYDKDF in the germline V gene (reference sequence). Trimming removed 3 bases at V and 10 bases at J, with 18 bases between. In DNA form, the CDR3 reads TGTGCCACCAGCAGCCGACGGACTCCTAGCGGAGCTTTCTTT. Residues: CATSSRRTPSGAFF.

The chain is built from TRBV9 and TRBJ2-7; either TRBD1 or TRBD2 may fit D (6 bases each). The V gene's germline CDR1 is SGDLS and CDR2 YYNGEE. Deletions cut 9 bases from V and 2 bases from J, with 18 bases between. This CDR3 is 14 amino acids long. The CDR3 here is CAKPQGRQAYEQYV. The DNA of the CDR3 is TGTGCCAAACCCCAGGGGAGGCAAGCCTACGAGCAGTACGTC.

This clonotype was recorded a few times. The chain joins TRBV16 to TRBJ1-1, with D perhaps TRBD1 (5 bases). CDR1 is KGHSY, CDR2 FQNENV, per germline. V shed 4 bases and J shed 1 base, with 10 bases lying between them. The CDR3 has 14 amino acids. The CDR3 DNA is TGTGCCAGCAGCCTCAGCAGGGCGAACACTGAAGCTTTCTTT. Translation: CASSLSRANTEAFF.

The CDR3 DNA reads as TGTGCCAGTAGAAAGGGGAACACTGAAGCTTTCTTT. Translation gives CASRKGNTEAFF. The rearrangement links TRBV19 to TRBJ1-1; D gene unclear. This CDR3 contains 12 residues. The germline V gene encodes CDR1 LNHDA and CDR2 SQIVND (reference sequence). Trimming cost V 6 bases and J 1 base, with 6 bases left between them.

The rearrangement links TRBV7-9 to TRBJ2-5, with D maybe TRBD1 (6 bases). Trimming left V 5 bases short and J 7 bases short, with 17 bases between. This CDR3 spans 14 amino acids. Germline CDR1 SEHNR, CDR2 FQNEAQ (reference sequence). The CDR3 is CASSTTGFWGTQYF. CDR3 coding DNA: TGTGCCAGCAGCACTACAGGGTTTTGGGGGACCCAGTACTTC.

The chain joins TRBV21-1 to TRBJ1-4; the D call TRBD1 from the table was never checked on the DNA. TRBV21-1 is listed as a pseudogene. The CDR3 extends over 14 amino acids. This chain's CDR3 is CASTPGRMGEKLFF. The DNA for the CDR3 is TGTGCCAGCACCCCGGGAAGGATGGGTGAAAAACTGTTTTTT.

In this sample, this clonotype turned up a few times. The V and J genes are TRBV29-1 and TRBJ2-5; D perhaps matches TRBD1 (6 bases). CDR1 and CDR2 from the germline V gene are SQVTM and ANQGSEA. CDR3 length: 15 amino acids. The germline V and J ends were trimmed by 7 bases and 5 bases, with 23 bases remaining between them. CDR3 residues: CSAPRGDRPRETQYF. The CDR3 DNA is TGCAGCGCACCCAGGGGTGACAGGCCAAGGGAGACCCAGTACTTC.

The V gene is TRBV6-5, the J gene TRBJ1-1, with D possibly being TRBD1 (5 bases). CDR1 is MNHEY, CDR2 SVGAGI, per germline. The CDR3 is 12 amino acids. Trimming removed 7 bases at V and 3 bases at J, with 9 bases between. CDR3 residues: CASKLGDTEAFF. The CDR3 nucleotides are TGTGCCAGCAAACTGGGGGACACTGAAGCTTTCTTT.

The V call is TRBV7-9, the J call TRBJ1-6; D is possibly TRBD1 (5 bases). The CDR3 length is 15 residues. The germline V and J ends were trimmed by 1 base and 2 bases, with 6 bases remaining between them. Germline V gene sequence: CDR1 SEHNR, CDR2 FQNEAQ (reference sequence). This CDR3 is CASSLEGPYNSPLHF. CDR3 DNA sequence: TGTGCCAGCAGCTTAGAGGGGCCCTATAATTCACCCCTCCACTTT.

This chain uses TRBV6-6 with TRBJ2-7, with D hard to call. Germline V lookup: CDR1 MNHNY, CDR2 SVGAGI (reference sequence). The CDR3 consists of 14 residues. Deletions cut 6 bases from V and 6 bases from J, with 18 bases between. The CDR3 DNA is TGTGCCAGCAGAATGGGCCAACTTGGCGCCGAGCAGTACGTC. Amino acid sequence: CASRMGQLGAEQYV.

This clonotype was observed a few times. The CDR3 coding sequence is TGCAGCGTTGAGGCTAGCGGGCTCTACGAGCAGTACTTC. This translates into CSVEASGLYEQYF. This chain connects TRBV29-1 to TRBJ2-7; 8 bases align to TRBD2. Per germline, CDR1 SQVTM and CDR2 ANQGSEA. This CDR3 region has 13 residues. The J segment lost 3 bases and the V segment lost 3 bases, leaving 4 bases of the junction unmatched.

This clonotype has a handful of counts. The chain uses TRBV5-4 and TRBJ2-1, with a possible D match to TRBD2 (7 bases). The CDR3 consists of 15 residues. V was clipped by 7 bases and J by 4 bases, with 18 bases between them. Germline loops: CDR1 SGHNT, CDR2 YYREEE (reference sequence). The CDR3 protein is CASGPTGGGYNEQFF. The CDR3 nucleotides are TGTGCCAGCGGCCCGACAGGCGGGGGATACAATGAGCAGTTCTTC.

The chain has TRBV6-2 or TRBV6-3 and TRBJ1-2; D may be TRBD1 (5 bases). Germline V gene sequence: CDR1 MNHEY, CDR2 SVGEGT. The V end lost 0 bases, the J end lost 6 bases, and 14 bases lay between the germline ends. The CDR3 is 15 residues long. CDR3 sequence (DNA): TGTGCCAGCAGTTACTCGTGGGACGATCGCGATGGCTACACCTTC. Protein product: CASSYSWDDRDGYTF.

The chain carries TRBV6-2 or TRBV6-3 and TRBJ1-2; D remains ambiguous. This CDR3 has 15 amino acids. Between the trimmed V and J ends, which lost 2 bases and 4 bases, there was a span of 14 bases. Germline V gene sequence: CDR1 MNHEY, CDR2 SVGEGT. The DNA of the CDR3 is TGTGCCAGCAGTTACCCAGGCGGGCAACTCTATGGCTACACCTTC. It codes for CASSYPGGQLYGYTF.

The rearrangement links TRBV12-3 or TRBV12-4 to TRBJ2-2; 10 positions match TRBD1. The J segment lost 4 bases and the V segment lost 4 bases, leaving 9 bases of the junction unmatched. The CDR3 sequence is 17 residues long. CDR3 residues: CASSWDRGDLGTGELFF. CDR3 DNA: TGTGCCAGCAGTTGGGACAGGGGAGATCTGGGCACCGGGGAGCTGTTTTTT.